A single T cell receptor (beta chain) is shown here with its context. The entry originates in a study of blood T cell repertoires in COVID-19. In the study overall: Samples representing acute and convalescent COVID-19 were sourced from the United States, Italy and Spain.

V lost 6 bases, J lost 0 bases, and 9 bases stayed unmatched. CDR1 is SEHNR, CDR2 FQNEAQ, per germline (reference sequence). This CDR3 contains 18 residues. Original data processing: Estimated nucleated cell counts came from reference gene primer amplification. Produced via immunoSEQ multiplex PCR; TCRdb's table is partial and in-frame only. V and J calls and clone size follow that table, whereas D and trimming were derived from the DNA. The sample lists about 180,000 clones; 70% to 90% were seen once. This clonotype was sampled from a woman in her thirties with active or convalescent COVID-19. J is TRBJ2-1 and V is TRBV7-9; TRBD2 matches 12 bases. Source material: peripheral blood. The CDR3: CASRPLAGGLSSYNEQFF. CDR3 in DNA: TGTGCCAGCAGACCACTAGCGGGAGGCCTAAGCTCCTACAATGAGCAGTTCTTC. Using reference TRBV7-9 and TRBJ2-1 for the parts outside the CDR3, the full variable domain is DTGVSQNPRHKITKRGQNVTFRCDPISEHNRLYWYRQTLGQGPEFLTYFQNEAQLEKSRLLSDRFSAERPKGSFSTLEIQRTEQGDSAMYLCASRPLAGGLSSYNEQFFGPGTRLTVL.